One and the same sample provided the 27 T cell receptor beta chains below, sequenced in a study of technical replicates of blood from several donors. The repertoire was sequenced with immunoSEQ multiplex PCR; TCRdb's copy has only in-frame clones and lacks some. The table lists about 83,000 clones, about 94% of them singletons. The material sequenced was T cells isolated from PBMCs. All receptors come from a human donor in good health.

The chain joins TRBV7-9 to TRBJ2-5, with D perhaps TRBD2 (5 bases). The CDR3 loop spans 11 amino acids. In germline, CDR1 is SEHNR, CDR2 FQNEAQ (reference sequence). V dropped 8 bases and J dropped 2 bases, with 6 bases sitting between them. The CDR3 DNA sequence: TGTGCCAGCCGGGGTCAAGAGACCCAGTACTTC. This sequence encodes CASRGQETQYF.

The chain is built from TRBV10-3 and TRBJ2-5; 9 bases map to TRBD1. The CDR3 extends over 13 amino acids. With 6 bases clipped from V and 5 bases from J, the junction kept 4 bases outside the gene matches. Looked up from germline, CDR1 is ENHRY and CDR2 is SYGVKD. The CDR3 spells CAISTGGGETQYF. Written as DNA, the CDR3 is TGTGCCATCAGCACAGGGGGCGGGGAGACCCAGTACTTC.

The V call is TRBV6-1, the J call TRBJ2-1, with D uncertain. The V gene lost 8 bases and the J gene lost 4 bases, with 12 bases spanning the gap. Germline V lookup: CDR1 MNHNS, CDR2 SASEGT. There are 13 residues in the CDR3. The CDR3 here is CASRLRGYNEQFF. CDR3 nucleotides: TGTGCCAGCCGATTGAGAGGTTACAATGAGCAGTTCTTC.

The chain recombines TRBV10-3 with TRBJ1-2; tentatively, D is TRBD1 (5 bases). The CDR3 is 14 amino acids. Germline V CDR1 and CDR2: ENHRY, SYGVKD. The ends were cut back, 4 bases at V and 0 bases at J, with 9 bases in the middle. This CDR3 is CAISGAGSNYGYTF. CDR3 nucleotides: TGTGCCATCAGTGGGGCAGGGTCTAACTATGGCTACACCTTC.

This chain uses TRBV10-3 with TRBJ2-5; 12 nucleotides match TRBD2. V was clipped by 7 bases and J by 1 base; unmatched bases: 7. The CDR3 is 16 amino acids. Germline values: CDR1 ENHRY, CDR2 SYGVKD. The CDR3 DNA reads as TGTGCCATCAAGCGACTAGCGGGAGAGGGCCAAGAGACCCAGTACTTC. The encoded protein is CAIKRLAGEGQETQYF.

The genes are TRBV4-2 and TRBJ2-4; no reliable D call. The V end lost 5 bases, the J end lost 0 bases, and 17 bases lay between the germline ends. Germline V CDR1 and CDR2: LGHNA, YNFKEQ. The CDR3 has 17 residues. This chain's CDR3 is CASSNTLGILAKNIQYF. The CDR3 nucleotides read TGTGCCAGCAGCAACACTCTAGGCATTCTAGCCAAAAACATTCAGTACTTC.

V gene TRBV5-4 combines with J gene TRBJ1-3; D call uncertain. The V end was cut by 3 bases, the J end by 1 base, with 11 bases between. Germline values: CDR1 SGHNT, CDR2 YYREEE (reference sequence). This CDR3 comprises 15 residues. CDR3 nucleotides: TGTGCCAGCAGCTCAACCCGAGAGTCTGGAAACACCATATATTTT. Protein: CASSSTRESGNTIYF.

The chain links TRBV6-5 to TRBJ1-2; TRBD1 is a possible D gene (5 bases). This CDR3 is 15 amino acids long. Germline V gene data show CDR1 as MNHEY and CDR2 as SVGAGI. Trimming stripped 4 bases from V and 4 bases from J, with 16 bases between. CDR3 protein: CASSLHSQGVYGYTF. The CDR3 DNA is TGTGCCAGCAGTTTACATTCCCAGGGCGTCTATGGCTACACCTTC.

V gene TRBV28 combines with J gene TRBJ2-7; a weak D match, TRBD2 (5 bases). CDR3 length equals 11 residues. V lost 3 bases and J lost 5, with 5 bases in between. Per the germline V gene, CDR1 is MDHEN and CDR2 is SYDVKM. CDR3 coding DNA: TGTGCCAGCAGTTTGGAGGACGAGCAGTACTTC. Translation: CASSLEDEQYF.

The J gene is TRBJ2-3, the V gene TRBV4-2, with 8 positions matching TRBD2. This CDR3 region has 18 residues. V lost 6 bases, J lost 0 bases, and 14 bases stayed unmatched. The germline CDR1 and CDR2 sequences are LGHNA and YNFKEQ. The CDR3 DNA reads TGTGCCAGCAGTCACCCGGGACTAGACCTTTCTAGCACAGATACGCAGTATTTT. Encoded protein: CASSHPGLDLSSTDTQYF.

The J gene is TRBJ2-7, the V gene TRBV25-1; 9 positions agree with TRBD1. CDR3 length: 16 residues. Germline V gene sequence: CDR1 MGHDK, CDR2 SYGVNS. With 7 bases clipped from V and 6 bases from J, the junction kept 16 bases outside the gene matches. The CDR3 loop reads CASTQKGGTGTPEQYF. CDR3 nucleotides: TGTGCCAGCACTCAAAAAGGAGGGACAGGGACCCCCGAGCAGTACTTC.

CDR3 residues: CASSLDSGNSYEQYF. The CDR3 nucleotides read TGCGCCAGCAGCTTGGACTCGGGGAACTCCTACGAGCAGTACTTC. The V call is TRBV5-1, the J call TRBJ2-7; D may be TRBD2 (5 bases). Trimming took off 0 bases at V and 0 bases at J, with 10 bases between the two ends. This CDR3 spans 15 amino acids. Germline V CDR1 and CDR2: SGHRS, YFSETQ.

The V call is TRBV14, the J call TRBJ1-2; D remains unclear. The germline CDR1 and CDR2 sequences are SGHDN and FVKESK. There are 13 residues in the CDR3. V was trimmed by 4 bases and J by 4 bases, leaving 10 bases between them. The CDR3 DNA follows: TGTGCCAGCAGCCGAGCAGGATTCTATGGCTACACCTTC. This sequence encodes CASSRAGFYGYTF. The full variable domain, rest sourced from reference TRBV14 and TRBJ1-2, is EAGVTQFPSHSVIEKGQTVTLRCDPISGHDNLYWYRRVMGKEIKFLLHFVKESKQDESGMPNNRFLAERTGGTYSTLKVQPAELEDSGVYFCASSRAGFYGYTFGSGTRLTVV.

The chain uses TRBV7-2 and TRBJ1-5; no firm D call. This CDR3 is 13 amino acids long. Germline CDR1 is SGHTA and CDR2 is FQGNSA. The ends were cut back, 4 bases at V and 7 bases at J, with 11 bases in the middle. The CDR3 loop reads CASSSDGGQPQHF. CDR3 DNA: TGTGCCAGCAGCTCAGACGGAGGGCAGCCCCAGCATTTT.

The chain uses TRBV5-1 and TRBJ1-2; D is perhaps TRBD1 (6 bases). The CDR3 consists of 14 residues. The germline CDR1 and CDR2 sequences are SGHRS and YFSETQ. V was trimmed by 4 bases and J by 8 bases, leaving 18 bases between them. The CDR3 DNA is TGCGCCAGCAGCGGCGGAACAGGGTCCGGAGGCTACACCTTC. It encodes CASSGGTGSGGYTF.

This chain uses TRBV7-9 with TRBJ1-6; maybe TRBD1 (5 bases). Germline CDR1 SEHNR, CDR2 FQNEAQ (reference sequence). The CDR3 loop spans 14 amino acids. The V end lost 10 bases, the J end lost 10 bases, and 20 bases lay between the germline ends. This CDR3 is CAIGRGEVKSPLHF. The CDR3 coding sequence is TGTGCCATCGGGAGAGGGGAGGTTAAATCACCCCTCCACTTT. Supplemented by reference TRBV7-9 and TRBJ1-6, the full variable domain reads DTGVSQNPRHKITKRGQNVTFRCDPISEHNRLYWYRQTLGQGPEFLTYFQNEAQLEKSRLLSDRFSAERPKGSFSTLEIQRTEQGDSAMYLCAIGRGEVKSPLHFGNGTRLTVT.

The J gene is TRBJ2-2, the V gene TRBV10-2, with D possibly matching TRBD2 (5 bases). V lost 2 bases to trimming and J lost 0 bases, with 13 bases between them. This CDR3 has 17 amino acids. Per germline, CDR1 WSHSY and CDR2 SAAADI. The CDR3 nucleotides are TGCGCCAGCAGTGAGAGTGGTGGGAGATCGAACACCGGGGAGCTGTTTTTT. Encoded protein: CASSESGGRSNTGELFF.

The rearrangement joins TRBV5-1 to TRBJ1-1; maybe TRBD1 (6 bases). The germline V gene encodes CDR1 SGHRS and CDR2 YFSETQ. The CDR3 has 15 amino acids. V gave up 4 bases and J gave up 0 bases, with 13 bases separating them. CDR3 bases: TGCGCCAGCAGCCCGGTAGGGGGTATGAACACTGAAGCTTTCTTT. The encoded protein is CASSPVGGMNTEAFF.

CDR3 in DNA: TGTGCCAGCCCCCCGGATAATTCACCCCTCCACTTT. Translation: CASPPDNSPLHF. The V gene is TRBV6-1, the J gene TRBJ1-6; D is uncertain. The CDR3 sequence is 12 residues long. Trimming left V 8 bases short and J 5 bases short, with 7 bases between. The germline V gene has CDR1 MNHNS and CDR2 SASEGT.

The chain carries TRBV21-1 and TRBJ1-5. TRBV21-1 is labeled a pseudogene. This CDR3 region has 19 residues. This chain's CDR3 is CASAKQSGQKDYSNQPQHF. CDR3 nucleotide sequence: TGTGCCAGCGCCAAACAAAGCGGGCAAAAAGACTATAGCAATCAGCCCCAGCATTTT.

This clone was seen ten or more times. CDR3 in amino acids: CASSSWDMGLNGNQPQHF. The CDR3 nucleotides are TGTGCCAGCAGCAGCTGGGACATGGGCTTGAATGGCAATCAGCCCCAGCATTTT. J is TRBJ1-5 and V is TRBV28, with a possible D match to TRBD1 (6 bases). Germline CDR1 and CDR2: MDHEN and SYDVKM. Trimming left V 6 bases short and J 2 bases short, with 23 bases between. The CDR3 has 18 amino acids.

The chain couples TRBV7-6 to TRBJ2-5; 12 bases are shared with TRBD2. This CDR3 has 15 amino acids. With V trimmed by 1 base and J by 5 bases, 2 bases remained unmatched. CDR1 is SGHVS and CDR2 is FNYEAQ in the germline V gene. The CDR3 bases are TGTGCCAGCAGCTTAGGACTAGCGGGAGTTGAGACCCAGTACTTC. Its translation: CASSLGLAGVETQYF.

This clone was detected only a few times. The chain employs TRBV10-3 and TRBJ2-2; D possibly corresponds to TRBD2 (6 bases). V was trimmed by 3 bases and J by 4 bases, leaving 9 bases between them. Per germline, CDR1 ENHRY and CDR2 SYGVKD. The CDR3 covers 14 residues. Here the CDR3 DNA reads TGTGCCATCAGTGATTTCGGGGGCACCGGGGAGCTGTTTTTT. Residues: CAISDFGGTGELFF.

This rearrangement joins TRBV6-6 to TRBJ1-6; possible D gene TRBD1, 6 bases. Germline lookup yields CDR1 MNHNY and CDR2 SVGAGI (reference sequence). This CDR3 region has 12 residues. V was pared by 8 bases and J by 10 bases, with 12 bases between. The CDR3 DNA sequence: TGTGCCAGCTGTCCAGGGGCCTCACCCCTCCACTTT. Its translation is CASCPGASPLHF.

The rearrangement uses TRBV5-8 and TRBJ2-7, with 10 bases matching TRBD2. After removal of 0 bases from V and 2 bases from J, the junction contained 8 bases not matched to a gene. Germline loops: CDR1 SGHTS, CDR2 YDEGEE. The CDR3 spans 17 residues. This CDR3 reads CASSLELAGFNTYEQYF. The CDR3 DNA sequence: TGTGCCAGCAGCTTGGAACTAGCGGGATTCAATACCTACGAGCAGTACTTC. Full variable domain (rest looked up from reference TRBV5-8 and TRBJ2-7): EAGVTQSPTHLIKTRGQQATLRCSPISGHTSVYWYQQALGLGLQFLLWYDEGEERNRGNFPPRFSGRQFPNYSSELNVNALELEDSALYLCASSLELAGFNTYEQYFGPGTRLTVT.

This clone came up once. The chain joins TRBV9 to TRBJ2-2; unclear D gene. V was clipped by 0 bases and J by 4 bases, with 10 bases between them. The CDR3 spans 15 residues. In germline, CDR1 is SGDLS, CDR2 YYNGEE. The chain's CDR3 is CASSVDLDLTGELFF. The CDR3 nucleotides are TGTGCCAGCAGCGTAGACCTAGACCTCACCGGGGAGCTGTTTTTT.

This chain uses TRBV7-9 with TRBJ2-5, with 10 bases lining up with TRBD1. This CDR3 is built from 15 residues. Looked up from germline, CDR1 is SEHNR and CDR2 is FQNEAQ (reference sequence). V was clipped by 2 bases and J by 5 bases; unmatched bases: 5. The CDR3 DNA reads as TGTGCCAGCAGCTTACTGACAGGGGGCGGTGAGACCCAGTACTTC. This encodes CASSLLTGGGETQYF.